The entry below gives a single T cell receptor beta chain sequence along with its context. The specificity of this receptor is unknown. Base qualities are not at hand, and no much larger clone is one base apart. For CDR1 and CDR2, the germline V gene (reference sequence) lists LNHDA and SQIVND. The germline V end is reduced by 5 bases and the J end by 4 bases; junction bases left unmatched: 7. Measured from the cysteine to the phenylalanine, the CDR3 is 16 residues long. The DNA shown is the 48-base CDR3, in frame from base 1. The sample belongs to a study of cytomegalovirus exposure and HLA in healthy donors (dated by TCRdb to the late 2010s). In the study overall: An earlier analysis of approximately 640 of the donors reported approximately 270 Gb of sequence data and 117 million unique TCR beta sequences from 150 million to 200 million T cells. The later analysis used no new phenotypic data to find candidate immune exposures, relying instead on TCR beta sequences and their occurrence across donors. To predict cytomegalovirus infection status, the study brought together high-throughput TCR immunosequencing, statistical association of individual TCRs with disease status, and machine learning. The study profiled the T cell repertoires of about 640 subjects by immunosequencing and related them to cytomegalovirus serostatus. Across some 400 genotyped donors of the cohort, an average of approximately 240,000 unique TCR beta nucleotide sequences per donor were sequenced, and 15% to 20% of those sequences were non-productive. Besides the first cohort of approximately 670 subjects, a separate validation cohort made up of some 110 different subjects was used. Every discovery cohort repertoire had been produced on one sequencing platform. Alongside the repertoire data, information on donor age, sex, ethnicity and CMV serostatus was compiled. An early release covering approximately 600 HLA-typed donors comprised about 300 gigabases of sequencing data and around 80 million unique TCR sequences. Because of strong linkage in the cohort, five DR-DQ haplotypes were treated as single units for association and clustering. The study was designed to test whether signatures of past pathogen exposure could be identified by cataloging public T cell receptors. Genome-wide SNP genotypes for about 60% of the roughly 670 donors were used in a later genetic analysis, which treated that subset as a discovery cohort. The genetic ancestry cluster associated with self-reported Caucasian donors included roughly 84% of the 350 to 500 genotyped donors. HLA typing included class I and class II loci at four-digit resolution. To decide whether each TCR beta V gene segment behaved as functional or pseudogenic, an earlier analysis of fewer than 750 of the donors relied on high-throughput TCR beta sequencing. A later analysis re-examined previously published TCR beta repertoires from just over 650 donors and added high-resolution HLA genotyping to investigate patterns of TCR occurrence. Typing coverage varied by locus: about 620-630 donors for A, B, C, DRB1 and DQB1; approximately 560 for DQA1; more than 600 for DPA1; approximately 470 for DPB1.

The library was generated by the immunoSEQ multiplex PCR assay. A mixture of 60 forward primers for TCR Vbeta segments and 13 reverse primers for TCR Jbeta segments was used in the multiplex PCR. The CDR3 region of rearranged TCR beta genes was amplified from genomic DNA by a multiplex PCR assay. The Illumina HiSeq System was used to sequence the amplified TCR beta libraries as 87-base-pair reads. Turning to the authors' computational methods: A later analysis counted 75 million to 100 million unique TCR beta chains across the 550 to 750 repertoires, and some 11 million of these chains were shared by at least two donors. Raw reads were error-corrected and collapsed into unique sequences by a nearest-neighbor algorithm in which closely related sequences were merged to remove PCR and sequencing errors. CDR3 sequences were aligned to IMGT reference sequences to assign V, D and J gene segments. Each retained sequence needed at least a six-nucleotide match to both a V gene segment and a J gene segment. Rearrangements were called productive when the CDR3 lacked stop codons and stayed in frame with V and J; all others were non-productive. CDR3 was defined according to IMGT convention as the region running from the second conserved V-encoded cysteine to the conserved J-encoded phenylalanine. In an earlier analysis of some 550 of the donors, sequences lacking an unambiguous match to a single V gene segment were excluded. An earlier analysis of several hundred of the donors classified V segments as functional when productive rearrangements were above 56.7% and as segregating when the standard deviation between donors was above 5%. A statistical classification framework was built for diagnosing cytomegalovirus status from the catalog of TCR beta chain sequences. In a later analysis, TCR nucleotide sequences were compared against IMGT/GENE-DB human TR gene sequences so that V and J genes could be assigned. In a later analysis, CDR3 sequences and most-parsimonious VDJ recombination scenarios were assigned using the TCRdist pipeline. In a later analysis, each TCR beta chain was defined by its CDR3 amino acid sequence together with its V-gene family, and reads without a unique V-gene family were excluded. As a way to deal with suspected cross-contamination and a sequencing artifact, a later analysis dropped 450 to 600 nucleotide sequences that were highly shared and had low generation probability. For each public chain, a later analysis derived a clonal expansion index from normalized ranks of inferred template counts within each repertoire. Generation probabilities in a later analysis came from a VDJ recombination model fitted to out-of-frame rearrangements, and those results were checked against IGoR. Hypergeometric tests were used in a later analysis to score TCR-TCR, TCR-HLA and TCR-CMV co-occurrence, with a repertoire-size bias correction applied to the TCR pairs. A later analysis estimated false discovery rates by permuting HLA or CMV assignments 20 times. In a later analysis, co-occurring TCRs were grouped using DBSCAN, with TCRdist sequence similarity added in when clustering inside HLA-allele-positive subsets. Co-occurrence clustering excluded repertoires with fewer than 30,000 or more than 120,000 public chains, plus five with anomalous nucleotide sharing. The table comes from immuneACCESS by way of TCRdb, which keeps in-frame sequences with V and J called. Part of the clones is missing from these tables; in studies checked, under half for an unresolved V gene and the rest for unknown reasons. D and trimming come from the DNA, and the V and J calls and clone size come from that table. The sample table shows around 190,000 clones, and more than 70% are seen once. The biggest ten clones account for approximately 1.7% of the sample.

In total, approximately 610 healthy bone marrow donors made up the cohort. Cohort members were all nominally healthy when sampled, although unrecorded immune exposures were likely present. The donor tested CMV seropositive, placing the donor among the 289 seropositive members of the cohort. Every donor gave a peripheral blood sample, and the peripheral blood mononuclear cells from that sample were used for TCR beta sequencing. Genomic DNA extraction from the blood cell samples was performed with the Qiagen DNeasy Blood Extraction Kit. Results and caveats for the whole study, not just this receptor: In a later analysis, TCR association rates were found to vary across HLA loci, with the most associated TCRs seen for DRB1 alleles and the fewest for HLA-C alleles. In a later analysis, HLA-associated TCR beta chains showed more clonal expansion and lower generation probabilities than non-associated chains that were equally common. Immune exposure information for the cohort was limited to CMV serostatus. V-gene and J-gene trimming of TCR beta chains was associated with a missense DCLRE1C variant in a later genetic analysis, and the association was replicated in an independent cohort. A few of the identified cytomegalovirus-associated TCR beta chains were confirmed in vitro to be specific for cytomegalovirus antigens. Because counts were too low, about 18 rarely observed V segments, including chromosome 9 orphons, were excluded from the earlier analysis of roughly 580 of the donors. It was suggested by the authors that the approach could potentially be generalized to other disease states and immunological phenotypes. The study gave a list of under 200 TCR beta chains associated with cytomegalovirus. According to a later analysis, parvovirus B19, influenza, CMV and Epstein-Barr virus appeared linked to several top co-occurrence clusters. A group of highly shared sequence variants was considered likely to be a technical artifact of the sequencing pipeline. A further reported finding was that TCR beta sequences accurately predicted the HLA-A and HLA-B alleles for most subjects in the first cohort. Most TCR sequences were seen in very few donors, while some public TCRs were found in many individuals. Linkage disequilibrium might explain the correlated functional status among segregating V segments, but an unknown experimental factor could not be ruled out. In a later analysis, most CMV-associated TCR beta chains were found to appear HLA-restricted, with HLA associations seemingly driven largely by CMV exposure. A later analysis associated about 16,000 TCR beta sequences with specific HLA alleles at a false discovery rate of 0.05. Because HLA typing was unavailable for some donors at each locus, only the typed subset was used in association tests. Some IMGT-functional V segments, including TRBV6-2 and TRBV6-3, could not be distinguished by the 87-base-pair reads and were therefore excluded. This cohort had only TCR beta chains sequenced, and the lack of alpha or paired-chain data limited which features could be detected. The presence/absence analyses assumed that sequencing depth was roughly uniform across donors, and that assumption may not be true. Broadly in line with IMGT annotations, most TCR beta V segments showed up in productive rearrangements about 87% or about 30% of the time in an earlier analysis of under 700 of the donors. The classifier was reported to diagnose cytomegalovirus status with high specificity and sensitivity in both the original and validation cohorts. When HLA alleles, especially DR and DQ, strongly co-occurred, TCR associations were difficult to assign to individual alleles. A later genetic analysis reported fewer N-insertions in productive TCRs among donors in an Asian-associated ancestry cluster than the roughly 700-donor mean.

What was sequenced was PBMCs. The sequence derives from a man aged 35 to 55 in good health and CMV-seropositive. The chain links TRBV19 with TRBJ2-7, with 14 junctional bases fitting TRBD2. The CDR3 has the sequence CASSSWTSGRLYEQYF. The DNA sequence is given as TGTGCCAGTAGTTCATGGACTAGCGGGAGGCTTTACGAGCAGTACTTC.